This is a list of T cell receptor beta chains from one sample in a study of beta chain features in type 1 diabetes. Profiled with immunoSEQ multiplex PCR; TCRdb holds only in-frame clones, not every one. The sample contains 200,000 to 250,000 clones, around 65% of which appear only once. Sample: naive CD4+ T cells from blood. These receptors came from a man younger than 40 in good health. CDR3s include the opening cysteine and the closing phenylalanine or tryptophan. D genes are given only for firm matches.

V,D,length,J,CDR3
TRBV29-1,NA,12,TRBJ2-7,CSVETGAYEQYF
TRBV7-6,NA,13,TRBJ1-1,CASSLNGQTEAFF
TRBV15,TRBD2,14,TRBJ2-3,CATSRGTSGGTQYF
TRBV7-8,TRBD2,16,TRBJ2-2,CASSPPMWGGTGELFF
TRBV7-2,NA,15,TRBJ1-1,CASSLVYGKNTEAFF
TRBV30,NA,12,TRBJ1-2,CACIPSRYGYTF
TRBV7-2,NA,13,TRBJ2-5,CASSLSGQETQYF
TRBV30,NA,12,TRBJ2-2,CAWTPVTGELFF
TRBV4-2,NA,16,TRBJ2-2,CASSPRAEWLTGELFF
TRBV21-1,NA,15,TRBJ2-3,CASSKVPGFTDTQYF
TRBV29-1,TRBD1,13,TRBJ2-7,CSVSGTGAYEQYF
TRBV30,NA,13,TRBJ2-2,CAWSMSGAGELFF
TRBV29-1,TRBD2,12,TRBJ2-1,CSVVAGVNEQFF
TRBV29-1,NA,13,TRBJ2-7,CSVGRALGDEQYF
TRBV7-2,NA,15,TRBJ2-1,CASSLAFGGIHEQFF
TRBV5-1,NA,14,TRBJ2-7,CASSLSGDSYEQYF
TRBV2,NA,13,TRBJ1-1,CASSETGTTEAFF
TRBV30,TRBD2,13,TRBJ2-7,CACNKGLGVEQYF
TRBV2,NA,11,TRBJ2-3,CASSEVAERYF
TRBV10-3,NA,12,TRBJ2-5,CAISGQEETQYF
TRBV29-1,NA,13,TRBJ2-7,CSVIETGSYEQYF
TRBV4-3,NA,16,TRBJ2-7,CASSQDRASGTHEQYF
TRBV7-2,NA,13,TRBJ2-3,CASSEVSTDTQYF
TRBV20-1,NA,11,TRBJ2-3,CSALTGDTQYF
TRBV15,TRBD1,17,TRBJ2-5,CATSRAWKTGGIETQYF
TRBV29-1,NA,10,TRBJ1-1,CSVQGTEAFF
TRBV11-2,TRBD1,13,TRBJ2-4,CASSADRENIQYF
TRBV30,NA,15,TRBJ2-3,CAWAYTGSRSDTQYF
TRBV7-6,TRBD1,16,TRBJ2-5,CASSLRGAGTGVTQYF
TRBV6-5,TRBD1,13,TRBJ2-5,CASTRTGKETQYF
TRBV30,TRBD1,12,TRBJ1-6,CASGGGNSPLHF
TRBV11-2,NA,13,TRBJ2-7,CASSLDGFYEQYF
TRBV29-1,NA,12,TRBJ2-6,CSTYSGANVLTF
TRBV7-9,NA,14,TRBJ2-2,CASSTGVSAGELFF
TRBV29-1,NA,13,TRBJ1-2,CSVDGGRGYGYTF
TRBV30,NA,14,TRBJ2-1,CAWRPLGHQNEQFF
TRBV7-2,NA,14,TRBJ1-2,CASSPGTDNAGYTF
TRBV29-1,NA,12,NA,CSVGGAGYEQYF
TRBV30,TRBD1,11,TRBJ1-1,CAWSGTGEAFF
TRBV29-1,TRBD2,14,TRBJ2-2,CSVRTSGGAGELFF
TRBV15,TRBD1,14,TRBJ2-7,CATSRYRTGFEQYF
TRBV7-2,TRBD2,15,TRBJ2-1,CASSLLAGVVNEQFF
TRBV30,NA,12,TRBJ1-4,CAWSRQDEKLFF
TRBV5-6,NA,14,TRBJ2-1,CASSLVESMNEQFF
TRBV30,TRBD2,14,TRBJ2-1,CAWRPGTSRIWQFF
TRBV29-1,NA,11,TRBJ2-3,CSLGPADTQYF
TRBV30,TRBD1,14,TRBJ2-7,CAWRTGQGFYEQYF
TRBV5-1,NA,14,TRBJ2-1,CASSLTSSYNEQFF
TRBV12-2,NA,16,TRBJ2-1,CASRPVPEGSYNEQFF
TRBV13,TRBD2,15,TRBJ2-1,CASSSYFGGDNEQFF
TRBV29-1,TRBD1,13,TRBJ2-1,CSAAPDRYNEQFF
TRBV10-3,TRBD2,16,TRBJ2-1,CAISKGVAGAWDEQFF
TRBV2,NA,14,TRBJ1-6,CASRQESDNSPLHF
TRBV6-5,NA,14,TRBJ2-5,CASSSPPGAQTQYF